The T cell receptor (beta chain) under discussion was sequenced for a study of T cell responses to AZD1222 COVID-19 vaccine. With V trimmed by 3 bases and J by 6 bases, 7 bases remained unmatched. The germline V gene has CDR1 MGHDK and CDR2 SYGVNS. The CDR3 sequence is 15 residues long. Study-wide findings and caveats: Seropositivity was recorded at baseline in only 6 or 7 AZD1222 recipients. There were mostly white British donors and more females than males, and clonal diversity was possibly underestimated. Repertoires were sampled only after the peak T cell response. Spike-specific TCR breadth and depth went up after people got two AZD1222 doses.

As regards this clone: The antigen is undetermined.

This table comes from immunoSEQ multiplex PCR, and its TCRdb copy is limited to in-frame clones, with some not included. Here the sample spans 150,000 to 180,000 clones, around 90% being singletons. The sample consisted of peripheral blood, taken on day 0 of AZD1222 vaccination. The TCR comes from an adult in good health. The V gene is TRBV25-1, the J gene TRBJ1-4, with 7 bases identical to TRBD1. CDR3: CASSDATGSYEKLFF. The CDR3 DNA sequence: TGTGCCAGCAGTGACGCGACAGGGAGTTATGAAAAACTGTTTTTT.